This T cell receptor (beta chain) was recorded in a study of read filtering for tumor transcriptome and immune sequencing. Overall study context: The cohort had over 16 men and approximately 13 women aged about 47 to 80, mean about 70 years. Revised staging placed roughly 8 patients in R-ISS I, about 17 in II, over 5 in III. Study-wide findings and caveats: About four fifths of IR-seq clonotypes had a single read, yet these held around 3.3% of reads.

Every patient had bone marrow sampled while the disease was active. The CDR3 is made up of 15 amino acids. Per the germline V gene, CDR1 is SNHLY and CDR2 is FYNNEI. Trimming removed 3 bases at V and 7 bases at J, with 19 bases between. The library was built from roughly 400 ng RNA with molecular barcoded adaptors for alpha/delta and beta/gamma chains. TCRdb re-analysed the reads in MiXCR, keeping a single row per CDR3 protein. This table holds roughly 25,000 distinct CDR3 sequences, approximately 15% found once. This clonotype came up many times. Its antigen remains unknown. This rearrangement joins TRBV2 to TRBJ2-7, with a weak D call TRBD1 (8 bases). The TCR sequence derives from a donor at least 40 years old with multiple myeloma. Sequencing used a population of CD138-negative cells sorted from bone marrow. CDR3 nucleotides: TGTGCCAGCAGTGACACAGGGGGGGGATTAGGGGAGCAGTACTTC. It translates to CASSDTGGGLGEQYF.